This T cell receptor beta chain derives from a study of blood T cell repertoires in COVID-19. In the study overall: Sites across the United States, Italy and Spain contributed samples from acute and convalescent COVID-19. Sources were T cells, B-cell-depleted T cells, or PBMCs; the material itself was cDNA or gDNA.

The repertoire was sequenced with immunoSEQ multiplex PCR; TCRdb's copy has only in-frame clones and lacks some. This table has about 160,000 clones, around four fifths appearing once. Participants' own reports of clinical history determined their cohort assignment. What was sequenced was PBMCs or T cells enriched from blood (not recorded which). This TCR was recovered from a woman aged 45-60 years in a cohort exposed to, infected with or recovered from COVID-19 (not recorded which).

The CDR3 sequence: CASFKTTGHKGASYEQYF. DNA for the CDR3: TGTGCCAGCTTTAAAACTACAGGGCATAAGGGGGCCTCCTACGAGCAGTACTTC. The chain carries TRBV11-2 and TRBJ2-7, with 7 bases lining up with TRBD1. The V gene end was trimmed by 8 bases and the J gene end by 0 bases; junction bases not matched to a gene: 19. This CDR3 spans 18 amino acids. Germline CDR1 reads SGHAT; CDR2 reads FQNNGV.